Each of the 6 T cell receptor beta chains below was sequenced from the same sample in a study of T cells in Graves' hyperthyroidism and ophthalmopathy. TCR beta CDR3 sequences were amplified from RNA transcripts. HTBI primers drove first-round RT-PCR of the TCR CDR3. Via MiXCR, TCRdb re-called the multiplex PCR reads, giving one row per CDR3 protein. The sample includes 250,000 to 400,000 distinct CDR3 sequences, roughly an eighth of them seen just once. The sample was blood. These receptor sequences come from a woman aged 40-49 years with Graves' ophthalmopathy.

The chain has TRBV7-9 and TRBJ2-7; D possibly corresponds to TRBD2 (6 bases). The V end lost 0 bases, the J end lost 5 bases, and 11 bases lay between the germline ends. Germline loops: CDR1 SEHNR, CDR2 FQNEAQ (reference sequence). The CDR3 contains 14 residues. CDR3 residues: CASSLAGSVDEQYF. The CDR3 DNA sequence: TGTGCCAGCAGCTTAGCCGGGAGCGTCGACGAGCAGTACTTC. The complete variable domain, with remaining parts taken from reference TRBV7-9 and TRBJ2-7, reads DTGVSQNPRHKITKRGQNVTFRCDPISEHNRLYWYRQTLGQGPEFLTYFQNEAQLEKSRLLSDRFSAERPKGSFSTLEIQRTEQGDSAMYLCASSLAGSVDEQYFGPGTRLTVT.

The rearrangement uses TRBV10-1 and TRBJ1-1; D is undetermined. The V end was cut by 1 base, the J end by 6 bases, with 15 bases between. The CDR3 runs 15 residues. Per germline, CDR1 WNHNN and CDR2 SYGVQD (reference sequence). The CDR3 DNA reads TGCGCCAGCAGTGAGTTCTTTGGGCCGAGCGCTGAAGCTTTCTTT. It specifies CASSEFFGPSAEAFF.

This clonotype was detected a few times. The CDR3 DNA reads TGCGCCAGAGGCGGGGACTTTCGGAACACCGGGGAGCTGTTTTTT. As protein: CARGGDFRNTGELFF. The chain joins TRBV5-1 to TRBJ2-2, with D maybe TRBD2 (6 bases). The length of the CDR3 is 15 residues. From germline, CDR1 is SGHRS and CDR2 YFSETQ. Between the trimmed V and J ends, which lost 8 bases and 1 base, there was a span of 15 bases.

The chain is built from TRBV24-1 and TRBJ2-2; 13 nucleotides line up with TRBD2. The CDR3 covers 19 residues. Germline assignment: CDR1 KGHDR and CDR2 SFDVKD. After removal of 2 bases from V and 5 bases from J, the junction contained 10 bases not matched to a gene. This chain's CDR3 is CATSDSPGLAGAGTGELFF. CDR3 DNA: TGTGCCACCAGTGATTCCCCCGGACTAGCGGGAGCAGGAACCGGGGAGCTGTTTTTT.

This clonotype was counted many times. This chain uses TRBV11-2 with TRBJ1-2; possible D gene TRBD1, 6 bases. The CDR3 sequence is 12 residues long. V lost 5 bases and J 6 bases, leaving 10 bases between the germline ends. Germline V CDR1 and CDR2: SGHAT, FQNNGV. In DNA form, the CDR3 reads TGTGCCAGCAGCCTACAGGGTAATGGCTACACCTTC. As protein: CASSLQGNGYTF.

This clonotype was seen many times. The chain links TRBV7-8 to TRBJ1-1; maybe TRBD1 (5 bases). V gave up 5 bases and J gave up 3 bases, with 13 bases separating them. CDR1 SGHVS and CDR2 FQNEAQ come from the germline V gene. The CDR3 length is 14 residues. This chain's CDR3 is CASSPGTGDTEAFF. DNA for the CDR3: TGTGCCAGCAGCCCCGGGACCGGGGACACTGAAGCTTTCTTT.